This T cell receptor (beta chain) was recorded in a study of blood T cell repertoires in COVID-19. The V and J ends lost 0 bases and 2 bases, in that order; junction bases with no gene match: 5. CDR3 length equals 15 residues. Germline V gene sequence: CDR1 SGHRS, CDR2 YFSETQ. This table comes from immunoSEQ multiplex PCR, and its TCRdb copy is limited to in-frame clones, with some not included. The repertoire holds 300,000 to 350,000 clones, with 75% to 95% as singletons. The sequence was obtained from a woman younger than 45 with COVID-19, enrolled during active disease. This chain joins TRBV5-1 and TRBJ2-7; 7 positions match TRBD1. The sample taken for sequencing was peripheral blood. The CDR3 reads CASSLVGQGAYEQYF. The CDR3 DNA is TGCGCCAGCAGCTTGGTCGGGCAGGGGGCCTACGAGCAGTACTTC.